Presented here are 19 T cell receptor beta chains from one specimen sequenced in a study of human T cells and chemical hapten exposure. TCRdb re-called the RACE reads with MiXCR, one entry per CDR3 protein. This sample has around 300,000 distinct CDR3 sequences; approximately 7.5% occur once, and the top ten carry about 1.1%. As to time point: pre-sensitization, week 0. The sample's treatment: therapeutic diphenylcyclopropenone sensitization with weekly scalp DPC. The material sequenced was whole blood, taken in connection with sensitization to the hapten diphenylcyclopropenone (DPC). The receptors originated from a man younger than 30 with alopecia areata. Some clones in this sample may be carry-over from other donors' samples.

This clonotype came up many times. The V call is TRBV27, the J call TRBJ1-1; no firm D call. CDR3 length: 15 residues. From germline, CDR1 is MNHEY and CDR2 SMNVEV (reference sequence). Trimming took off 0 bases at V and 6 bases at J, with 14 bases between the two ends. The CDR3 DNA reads TGTGCCAGCAGTTTATCGATGCCGGGTTACTCTGAAGCTTTCTTT. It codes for CASSLSMPGYSEAFF.

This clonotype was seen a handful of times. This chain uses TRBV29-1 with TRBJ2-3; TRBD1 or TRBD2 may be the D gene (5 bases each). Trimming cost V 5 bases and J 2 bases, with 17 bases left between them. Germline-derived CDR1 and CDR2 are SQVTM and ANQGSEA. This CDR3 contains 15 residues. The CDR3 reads CSVFLGEGYTDTQYF. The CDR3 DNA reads TGCAGCGTTTTTCTGGGGGAAGGCTACACAGATACGCAGTATTTT.

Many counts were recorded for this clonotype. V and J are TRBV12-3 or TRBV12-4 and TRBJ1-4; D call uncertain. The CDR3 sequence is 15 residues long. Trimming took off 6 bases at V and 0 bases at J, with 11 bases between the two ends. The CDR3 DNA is TGTGCCAGCAGCCGAGCCGGAGCAACTAATGAAAAACTGTTTTTT. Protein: CASSRAGATNEKLFF.

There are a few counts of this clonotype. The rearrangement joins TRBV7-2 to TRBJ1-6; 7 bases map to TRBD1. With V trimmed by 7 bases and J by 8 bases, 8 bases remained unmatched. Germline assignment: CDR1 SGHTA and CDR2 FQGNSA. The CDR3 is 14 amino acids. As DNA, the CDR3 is TGTGCCAGCAAAATTGGACAGGTGGATTCACCCCTCCACTTT. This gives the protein CASKIGQVDSPLHF.

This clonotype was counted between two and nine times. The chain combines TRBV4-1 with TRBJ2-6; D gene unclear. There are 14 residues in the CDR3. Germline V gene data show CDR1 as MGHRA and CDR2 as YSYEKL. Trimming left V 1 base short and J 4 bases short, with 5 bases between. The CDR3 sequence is CASSQVTGANVLTF. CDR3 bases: TGCGCCAGCAGCCAAGTTACCGGGGCCAACGTCCTGACTTTC.

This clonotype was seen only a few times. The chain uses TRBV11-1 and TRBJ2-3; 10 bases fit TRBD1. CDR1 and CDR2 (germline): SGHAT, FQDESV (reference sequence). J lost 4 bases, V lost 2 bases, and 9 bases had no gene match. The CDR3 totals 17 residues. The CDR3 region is CASSLPRQGARADTQYF. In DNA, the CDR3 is TGTGCCAGCAGCTTACCCCGACAGGGGGCCAGGGCAGATACGCAGTATTTT.

DNA of the CDR3: TGCAGTGCTCCTCCTTTAACGGGGGCCAACGTCCTGACTTTC. Translating gives CSAPPLTGANVLTF. This chain links TRBV20-1 with TRBJ2-6; no firm D call. CDR1 and CDR2 from the germline V gene are DFQATT and SNEGSKA (reference sequence). The CDR3 is made up of 14 amino acids. V was pared by 5 bases and J by 4 bases, with 12 bases between.

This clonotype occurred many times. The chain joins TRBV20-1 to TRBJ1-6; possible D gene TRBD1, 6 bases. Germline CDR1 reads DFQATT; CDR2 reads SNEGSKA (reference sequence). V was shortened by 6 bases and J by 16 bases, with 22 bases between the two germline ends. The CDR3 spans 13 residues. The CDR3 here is CSATSGRGAELHF. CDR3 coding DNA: TGCAGTGCAACGTCGGGGAGGGGGGCCGAACTCCACTTT.

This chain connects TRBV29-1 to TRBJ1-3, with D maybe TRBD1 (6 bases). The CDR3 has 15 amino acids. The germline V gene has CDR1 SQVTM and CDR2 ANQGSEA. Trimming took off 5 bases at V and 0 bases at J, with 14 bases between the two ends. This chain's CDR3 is CSVKGVDPSGNTIYF. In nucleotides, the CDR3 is TGCAGCGTTAAGGGGGTGGACCCCTCTGGAAACACCATATATTTT.

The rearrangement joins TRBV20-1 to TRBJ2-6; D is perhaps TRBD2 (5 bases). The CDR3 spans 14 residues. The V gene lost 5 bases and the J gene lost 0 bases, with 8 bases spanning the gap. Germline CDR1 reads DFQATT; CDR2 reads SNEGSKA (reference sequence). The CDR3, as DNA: TGCAGTGCTGGGAGTGGCTCTGGGGCCAACGTCCTGACTTTC. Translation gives CSAGSGSGANVLTF.

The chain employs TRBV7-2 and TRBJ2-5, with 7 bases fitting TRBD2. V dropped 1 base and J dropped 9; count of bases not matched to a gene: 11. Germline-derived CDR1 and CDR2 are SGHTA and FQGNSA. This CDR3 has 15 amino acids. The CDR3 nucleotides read TGTGCCAGCAGCTTAGAAGCGGGGACCGCGGGGGCCCAGTACTTC. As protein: CASSLEAGTAGAQYF.

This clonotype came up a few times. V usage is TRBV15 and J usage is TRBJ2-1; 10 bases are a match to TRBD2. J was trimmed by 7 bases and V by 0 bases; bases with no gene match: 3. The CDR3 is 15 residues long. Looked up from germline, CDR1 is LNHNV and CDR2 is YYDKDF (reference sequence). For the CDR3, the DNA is TGTGCCACCAGCAGAGATAGCGGGGGGTATAATGAGCAGTTCTTC. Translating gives CATSRDSGGYNEQFF.

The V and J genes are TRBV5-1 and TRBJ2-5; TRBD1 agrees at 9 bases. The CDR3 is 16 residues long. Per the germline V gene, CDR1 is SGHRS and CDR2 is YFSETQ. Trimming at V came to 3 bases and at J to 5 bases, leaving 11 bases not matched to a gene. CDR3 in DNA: TGCGCCAGCAGCTCTATGGGACAGGGTGTTGAGGAGACCCAGTACTTC. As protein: CASSSMGQGVEETQYF.

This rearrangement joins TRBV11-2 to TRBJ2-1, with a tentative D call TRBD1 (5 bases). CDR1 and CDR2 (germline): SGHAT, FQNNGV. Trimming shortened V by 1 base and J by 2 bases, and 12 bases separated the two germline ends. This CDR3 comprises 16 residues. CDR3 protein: CASSLVRGRAYNEQFF. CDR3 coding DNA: TGTGCCAGCAGCTTAGTGCGCGGCAGGGCCTACAATGAGCAGTTCTTC.

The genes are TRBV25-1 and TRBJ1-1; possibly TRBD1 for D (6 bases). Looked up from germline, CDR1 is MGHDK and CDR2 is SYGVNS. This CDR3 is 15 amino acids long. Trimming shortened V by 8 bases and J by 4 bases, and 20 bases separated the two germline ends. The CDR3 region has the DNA TGTGCCAGCGCTCCGCTACAGGGTCGTGGCACTGAAGCTTTCTTT. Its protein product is CASAPLQGRGTEAFF. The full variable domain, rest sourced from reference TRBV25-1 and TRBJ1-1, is EADIYQTPRYLVIGTGKKITLECSQTMGHDKMYWYQQDPGMELHLIHYSYGVNSTEKGDLSSESTVSRIRTEHFPLTLESARPSHTSQYLCASAPLQGRGTEAFFGQGTRLTVV.

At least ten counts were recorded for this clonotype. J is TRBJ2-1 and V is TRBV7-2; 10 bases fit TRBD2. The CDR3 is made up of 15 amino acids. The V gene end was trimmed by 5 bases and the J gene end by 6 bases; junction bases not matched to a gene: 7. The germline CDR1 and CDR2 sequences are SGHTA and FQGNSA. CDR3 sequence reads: CASSPLRLAGNEQFF. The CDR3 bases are TGTGCCAGCAGCCCCCTCCGACTAGCGGGCAATGAGCAGTTCTTC.

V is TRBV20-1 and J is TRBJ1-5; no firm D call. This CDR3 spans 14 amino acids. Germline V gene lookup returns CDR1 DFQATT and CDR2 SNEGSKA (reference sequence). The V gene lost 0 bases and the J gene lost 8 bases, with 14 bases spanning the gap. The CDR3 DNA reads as TGCAGTGCTAGAGATCTAAAGGGCGGAGAGCCCCAGCATTTT. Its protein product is CSARDLKGGEPQHF.

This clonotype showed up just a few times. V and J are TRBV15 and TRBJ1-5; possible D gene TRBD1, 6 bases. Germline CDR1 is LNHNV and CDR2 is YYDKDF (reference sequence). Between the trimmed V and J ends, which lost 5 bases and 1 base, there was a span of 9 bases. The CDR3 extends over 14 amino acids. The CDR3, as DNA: TGTGCCACCAGCTCTACAGGGAGCAATCAGCCCCAGCATTTT. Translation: CATSSTGSNQPQHF. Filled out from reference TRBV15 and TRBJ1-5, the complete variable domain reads DAMVIQNPRYQVTQFGKPVTLSCSQTLNHNVMYWYQQKSSQAPKLLFHYYDKDFNNEADTPDNFQSRRPNTSFCFLDIRSPGLGDTAMYLCATSSTGSNQPQHFGDGTRLSIL.

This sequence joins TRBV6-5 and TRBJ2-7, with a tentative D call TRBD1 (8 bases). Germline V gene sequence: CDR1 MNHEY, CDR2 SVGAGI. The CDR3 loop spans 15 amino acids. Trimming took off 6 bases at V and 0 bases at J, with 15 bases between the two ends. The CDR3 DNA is TGTGCCAGCAGCCCGGACAGGGAGGGCTCCTACGAGCAGTACTTC. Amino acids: CASSPDREGSYEQYF.